This is a list of T cell receptor beta chains from one sample in a study of blood T cell repertoires in COVID-19. Assay used: immunoSEQ multiplex PCR; TCRdb lists only in-frame clones, some missing. Seen here are a few hundred thousand clones, 90% observed once, and the top ten hold under 3.5%. The sequenced material came from peripheral blood. Receptor source: a woman aged 25 to 45 with COVID-19, enrolled during active disease. Each CDR3 is given with its conserved first and last residue. D genes are given only for firm matches. Expanded clones get a size class; other rows say once, few or many, or leave the size out.

clone_size d_call j_call v_call cdr3_nt cdr3_aa
NA NA TRBJ2-1 TRBV18 TGTGCCAGCTCACCGGCTAGCAATGAGCAGTTCTTC CASSPASNEQFF
NA NA TRBJ2-7 TRBV9 TGTGCCAGCAGCGTAGGCGGGCTCTCCTACGAGCAGTACTTC CASSVGGLSYEQYF
NA NA TRBJ2-5 TRBV7-6 TGTGCCAGCAGCTTAGCGGTTGGAGAAGAGACCCAGTACTTC CASSLAVGEETQYF
NA NA TRBJ2-3 TRBV4-1 TGCGCCAGCAGCCAAGATACCGTAGTTGCAGATACGCAGTATTTT CASSQDTVVADTQYF
NA NA TRBJ1-1 TRBV18 TGTGCCAGCTCACCACTAGGGGGAAAGAACACTGAAGCTTTCTTT CASSPLGGKNTEAFF
once NA TRBJ1-1 TRBV19 TGTGCCAGTGGCACAAATGTGAACACTGAAGCTTTCTTT CASGTNVNTEAFF
NA TRBD2 TRBJ2-1 TRBV14 TGTGCCAGCAGCCAGGCTAGCGGGTACAATGAGCAGTTCTTC CASSQASGYNEQFF
once TRBD2 TRBJ2-1 TRBV6-5 TGTGCCAGCAGTTACGGGTCGGGACTAGCAACCAATGAGCAGTTCTTC CASSYGSGLATNEQFF
NA TRBD1 TRBJ1-1 TRBV5-4 TGTGCCAGCAGCTCCCGGACAGGGGAAACTGAAGCTTTCTTT CASSSRTGETEAFF
NA TRBD1 TRBJ1-4 TRBV28 TGTGCCAGCAGTTTTTTGTCAGGGGGCGATGAAAAACTGTTTTTT CASSFLSGGDEKLFF
once NA TRBJ1-6 TRBV11-2 TGTGCCAGCAGCGTCCCGGGAGGGTATTCACCCCTCCACTTT CASSVPGGYSPLHF
NA NA TRBJ1-1 TRBV7-6 TGTGCCAGCAGCTCTACGAGGGACACTGAAGCTTTCTTT CASSSTRDTEAFF
NA NA TRBJ1-2 TRBV27 TGTGCCAGCAGTCAGCAGGGGAATGGCTACACCTTC CASSQQGNGYTF
NA NA TRBJ1-1 TRBV20-1 TGCAGTGCTAGTAACTACAGGGAGGAAGCTTTCTTT CSASNYREEAFF
once NA TRBJ1-1 TRBV4-2 TGTGCCAGCAGCCAAGATAGTCAGGGGAACACTGAAGCTTTCTTT CASSQDSQGNTEAFF
few NA TRBJ1-1 TRBV6-1 TGTGCCAGCAGTGAGGGGGGGCTGGGCGGAACTGAAGCTTTCTTT CASSEGGLGGTEAFF
NA NA TRBJ1-6 TRBV5-4 TGTGCCAGCAGCCTGAGACAGAGCTATAATTCACCCCTTCACTTT CASSLRQSYNSPLHF
NA TRBD1 TRBJ1-2 TRBV10-3 TGTGCCATCAGTGAGTCGACAGGGAGTGGAGGCTATGGCTACACCTTC CAISESTGSGGYGYTF
NA NA TRBJ1-1 TRBV18 TGTGCCAGCTCACCCGAGACAGATCAGAACACTGAAGCTTTCTTT CASSPETDQNTEAFF
NA TRBD1 TRBJ1-5 TRBV19 TGTGCCAGCCGAGACCGGGACAGTTTATATCAGCCCCAGCATTTT CASRDRDSLYQPQHF
NA TRBD1 TRBJ1-6 TRBV6-5 TGTGCCAGCAGGGGGACAGGAGGTTCACCCCTCCACTTT CASRGTGGSPLHF
NA NA TRBJ1-4 TRBV25-1 TGTGCCAGCATGGGACAAGGAAATGAAAAACTGTTTTTT CASMGQGNEKLFF
few TRBD1 TRBJ1-5 TRBV18 TGTGCCAGCTCACCACAAGGACAGGGGAAACAGCCCCAGCATTTT CASSPQGQGKQPQHF
NA TRBD2 TRBJ2-7 TRBV27 TGTGCCAGCAGGGGTCGGGAGGCCCACCCCTACGAGCAGTACTTC CASRGREAHPYEQYF
NA TRBD2 TRBJ2-1 TRBV18 TGTGCCAGCTCACTAGCGGGAGGGCCCTACGAGCAGTTCTTC CASSLAGGPYEQFF
NA NA TRBJ1-3 TRBV6-5 NA CASILERSSGNTIYF
NA NA TRBJ2-5 TRBV11-2 TGTGCCAGCAGCTTAGATTTGGGGACACATCAAGAGACCCAGTACTTC CASSLDLGTHQETQYF
NA TRBD1 TRBJ2-3 TRBV5-5 TGTGCCAGCAGCCCACCCAGGGGGCAACAAGATACGCAGTATTTT CASSPPRGQQDTQYF
NA TRBD2 TRBJ2-4 TRBV6-1 TGTGCCAGCAGTGAAGCTAGCGGGATAAACATTCAGTACTTC CASSEASGINIQYF
few NA TRBJ1-1 TRBV19 TGTGCCAGTAGTATAGACCGGGAAACTGAAGCTTTCTTT CASSIDRETEAFF
NA NA TRBJ2-3 TRBV7-9 TGTGCCAGCAGCCCAACACCGCCAGGGCGAAGCACAGATACGCAGTATTTT CASSPTPPGRSTDTQYF
NA TRBD2 TRBJ2-7 TRBV5-1 TGCGCCAGCAGCTCGGGCGGTAGCGGGACCTACGAGCAGTACTTC CASSSGGSGTYEQYF
NA NA TRBJ2-2 TRBV5-1 TGCGCCAGCAGCTTGGAGCGGTTGGACGGGGAGCTGTTTTTT CASSLERLDGELFF
NA TRBD1 TRBJ2-2 TRBV19 TGTGCCAGTACCTTCCGGACAGGGGAGACCGGGGAGCTGTTTTTT CASTFRTGETGELFF
NA NA TRBJ2-7 TRBV5-6 TGTGCCAGCAGCTTCCAGGGTGACTCCTACGAGCAGTACTTC CASSFQGDSYEQYF
NA TRBD1 TRBJ1-2 TRBV7-9 TGTGCCAGCAGCTTACAGGGGGAGCATGGCTACACCTTC CASSLQGEHGYTF
few NA TRBJ2-5 TRBV2 TGTGCCAGCTTTACCGGGGAGACCCAGTACTTC CASFTGETQYF
NA TRBD2 TRBJ2-5 TRBV5-1 TGCGCCAGCAGCGCTGGTGGGGGAGGGGCCCAAGAGACCCAGTACTTC CASSAGGGGAQETQYF
NA NA TRBJ2-7 TRBV15 TGTGCCACCAGCAGAGGTGACGGAGCCGAACGGGAGCAGTACTTC CATSRGDGAEREQYF
NA TRBD1 TRBJ1-5 TRBV19 TGTGCCAGTAGTAACCGCCCTGACAGGGGGCCTAATCAGCCCCAGCATTTT CASSNRPDRGPNQPQHF
NA TRBD1 TRBJ2-5 TRBV25-1 TGTGCCAGCAGTGCGGGGACAGCCAAAAAAGAGACCCAGTACTTC CASSAGTAKKETQYF
once NA TRBJ1-5 TRBV28 TGTGCCAGCAGTTTGGAGGGGATATATAGCAATCAGCCCCAGCATTTT CASSLEGIYSNQPQHF
NA TRBD2 TRBJ2-3 TRBV27 TGTGCCAGCAGCACCTTAGCGGGGTACACAGATACGCAGTATTTT CASSTLAGYTDTQYF
NA NA TRBJ1-2 TRBV2 TGTGCCAGCAGCCAAGAGTTACAGTATGGCTACACCTTC CASSQELQYGYTF
NA NA TRBJ1-2 TRBV6-4 TGTGCCAGCAGTGACTCTCCACAGAACTATGGCTACACCTTC CASSDSPQNYGYTF
NA NA TRBJ2-3 TRBV5-1 TGCGCCAGCAGCCCCCGGAGAGGCAGCGAGCTACAGTATTTT CASSPRRGSELQYF
NA TRBD2 TRBJ2-7 TRBV10-3 TGTGCCATCACCCGGGAGGGTAGAGGCGAGCAGTACTTC CAITREGRGEQYF
NA TRBD1 TRBJ2-7 TRBV30 TGTGCCTGGACCCGGGACAGCAACTCCTACGAGCAGTACTTC CAWTRDSNSYEQYF
NA TRBD1 TRBJ1-6 TRBV5-1 TGCGCCAGCAGCTTTCAAACCGGGACAGGGAGTAATTCACCCCTCCACTTT CASSFQTGTGSNSPLHF
NA NA TRBJ1-1 TRBV7-9 TGTGCCGCCTCAGGGTTGGACACTGAAGCTTTCTTT CAASGLDTEAFF
once NA TRBJ1-3 TRBV10-1 TGCGCCCCCGGGAGAAACACCATATATTTT CAPGRNTIYF
NA TRBD1 TRBJ1-5 TRBV2 TGTGCCAGCAGCGGACAGGGAGGCGTCTATCAGCCCCAGCATTTT CASSGQGGVYQPQHF